The sequence of this TCR beta chain was determined in a study of shared clonotypes between healthy human individuals. There are 13 residues in the CDR3. The V gene end was trimmed by 8 bases and the J gene end by 8 bases; junction bases not matched to a gene: 7. Germline CDR1 ENHRY, CDR2 SYGVKD. Produced via immunoSEQ multiplex PCR; TCRdb's table is partial and in-frame only. The sample shows nearly 1,000,000 clones, over 75% of them seen only once. The sample consisted of memory CD4+ T cells sorted from blood. Subset described: CD45RA-negative fraction. The source is a man younger than 30 in good health. This chain joins TRBV10-3 and TRBJ2-1; 9 bases map to TRBD2. The CDR3 region has the DNA TGTGCCATCTCACTAGCGGGTAGTGATGAGCAGTTCTTC. Its translation is CAISLAGSDEQFF.